This is a list of T cell receptor beta chains from one sample in a study of blood T cell repertoires in COVID-19. Sequencing used immunoSEQ multiplex PCR; TCRdb keeps in-frame clones, though not all of them. The sample has some 130,000 clones; over 70% are singletons. Sequencing input: peripheral blood. The receptors stem from an elderly man with acute or convalescent COVID-19. CDR3s include the opening cysteine and the closing phenylalanine or tryptophan. Fields, in order: V gene, clone size, J gene, D gene, CDR3 protein, CDR3 DNA. A D gene is named only where the DNA matches it firmly. Some rows mark clone size as missing; the rest say once, few, many or name a class of expanded clone.

V gene: TRBV14; clone size: few; J gene: TRBJ1-1; D gene: .; CDR3 protein: CASSLTTGWNTEAFF; CDR3 DNA: TGTGCCAGCAGCCTTACGACAGGTTGGAACACTGAAGCTTTCTTT
V gene: TRBV10-3; clone size: .; J gene: TRBJ2-2; D gene: .; CDR3 protein: CAISESTWAGNTGELFF; CDR3 DNA: TGTGCCATCAGTGAGTCAACCTGGGCAGGGAACACCGGGGAGCTGTTTTTT
V gene: TRBV2; clone size: .; J gene: TRBJ2-5; D gene: .; CDR3 protein: CASSTEETQYF; CDR3 DNA: TGTGCCAGCAGCACAGAAGAGACCCAGTACTTC
V gene: TRBV24-1; clone size: .; J gene: TRBJ2-5; D gene: TRBD1; CDR3 protein: CATSDPLRDRGETQYF; CDR3 DNA: TGTGCCACCAGTGATCCACTCCGGGACAGGGGGGAGACCCAGTACTTC
V gene: TRBV7-2; clone size: .; J gene: TRBJ2-1; D gene: TRBD2; CDR3 protein: CASSLALAGYNEQFF; CDR3 DNA: TGTGCCAGCAGCCTAGCCCTAGCGGGGTACAATGAGCAGTTCTTC
V gene: TRBV5-5; clone size: .; J gene: TRBJ1-4; D gene: .; CDR3 protein: CASSLAVGRRNEKLFF; CDR3 DNA: TGTGCCAGCAGCTTGGCCGTGGGGCGGCGGAATGAAAAACTGTTTTTT
V gene: TRBV11-2; clone size: .; J gene: TRBJ1-4; D gene: TRBD1; CDR3 protein: CASSSGTGATNEKLFF; CDR3 DNA: TGTGCCAGCAGCTCCGGGACAGGTGCAACTAATGAAAAACTGTTTTTT
V gene: TRBV7-9; clone size: .; J gene: TRBJ1-6; D gene: TRBD1; CDR3 protein: CASSSAGQNSPLHF; CDR3 DNA: TGTGCCAGCAGCTCAGCGGGACAGAATTCACCCCTCCACTTT
V gene: TRBV29-1; clone size: .; J gene: TRBJ2-1; D gene: TRBD2; CDR3 protein: CSVVTSGGMSNEQFF; CDR3 DNA: TGCAGCGTTGTCACTAGCGGGGGGATGAGCAATGAGCAGTTCTTC
V gene: TRBV19; clone size: .; J gene: TRBJ1-6; D gene: .; CDR3 protein: CASSQEVTLHF; CDR3 DNA: TGTGCCAGTAGTCAGGAGGTCACCCTCCACTTT
V gene: TRBV7-2; clone size: .; J gene: TRBJ1-2; D gene: TRBD1; CDR3 protein: CASSLNPQGAYYGYTF; CDR3 DNA: TGTGCCAGCAGCTTAAATCCACAGGGGGCGTACTATGGCTACACCTTC
V gene: TRBV11-2; clone size: .; J gene: TRBJ2-7; D gene: TRBD1; CDR3 protein: CASSMDRHSYEQYF; CDR3 DNA: TGTGCCAGCAGTATGGACAGGCACTCCTACGAGCAGTACTTC
V gene: TRBV10-3; clone size: once; J gene: TRBJ2-3; D gene: TRBD2; CDR3 protein: CAISESGLAGRDTQYF; CDR3 DNA: TGTGCCATCAGTGAGTCGGGACTAGCGGGGAGAGATACGCAGTATTTT
V gene: TRBV28; clone size: .; J gene: TRBJ2-7; D gene: .; CDR3 protein: CASSLNPGITYEQYF; CDR3 DNA: TGTGCCAGCAGCCTCAACCCAGGGATTACCTACGAGCAGTACTTC
V gene: TRBV19; clone size: .; J gene: TRBJ2-5; D gene: TRBD1; CDR3 protein: CASSMPGTGVETQYF; CDR3 DNA: TGTGCCAGTAGTATGCCCGGGACAGGGGTAGAGACCCAGTACTTC
V gene: TRBV12-2; clone size: .; J gene: TRBJ1-5; D gene: .; CDR3 protein: CASRLALRRSNQPQHF; CDR3 DNA: TGTGCAAGTCGCTTAGCGTTAAGACGGAGTAATCAGCCCCAGCATTTT